This T cell receptor (beta chain) was sequenced in a study of chemoradiotherapy in HPV16-positive cancers. Samples were taken several times over chemoradiotherapy. Trimming cost V 5 bases and J 8 bases; bases outside gene matches: 9. Germline lookup yields CDR1 MNHEY and CDR2 SMNVEV (reference sequence). The CDR3 is 14 amino acids. Sequencing used immunoSEQ multiplex PCR; TCRdb keeps in-frame clones, though not all of them. Of some 11,000 clones listed, roughly four fifths were seen once; the top ten hold 0.9% to 0.95%. This clone was counted between two and nine times. Its antigen is not known. Study results and caveats: Non-HPV-specific T cells did not expand in tumors during treatment, whereas candidate HPV-specific clones and E7-related motifs did. The functional HPV-specific definition rests on just a couple of HPV16-positive patients. HPV-responsive T-cell expansion during chemoradiotherapy was linked to improved recurrence-free survival in HPV16-positive patients.

The sample here was taken from a patient who underwent chemoradiotherapy. The chain carries TRBV27 and TRBJ1-2; 9 nucleotides match TRBD1. The receptor comes from a human donor with HPV-associated anogenital cancer. In nucleotides, the CDR3 is TGTGCCAGCAGTGGGAGTACAGGGGGCGCGGGCTACACCTTC. Protein: CASSGSTGGAGYTF.